These T cell receptor beta chains were read from a single sample in a study of CD8+CD57+ T cells in acquired aplastic anemia. TCRdb re-analysed the reads in MiXCR, keeping a single row per CDR3 protein. The sample includes about 210,000 distinct CDR3 sequences, about a third of them seen just once. Sequencing used sorted CD4+, CD8+, or CD8+CD57+ T cells (not recorded which) from PBMCs. These receptors originate from a human donor in good health, serving as a control. Both conserved end residues are part of each CDR3. The D gene is left open where the match is weak. The size of a clone is reported for some rows only, either as once, few or many, or as a class for expanded clones.

TRBJ2-7,many,.,TRBV12-3/TRBV12-4,CASKRQDGLYEQYF,TGTGCCAGCAAGAGACAGGATGGGCTGTACGAGCAGTACTTC
TRBJ1-1,.,.,TRBV7-9,CAWSVFNTEAFF,TGTGCCTGGAGTGTATTTAACACTGAAGCTTTCTTT
TRBJ1-3,many,.,TRBV19,CASSISTGPNTIYF,TGTGCCAGTAGTATATCCACCGGCCCAAACACCATATATTTT
TRBJ2-5,once,.,TRBV2,CASSSGAETQYF,TGTGCCAGCAGTTCGGGCGCGGAGACCCAGTACTTC
TRBJ1-1,.,.,TRBV19,CASSSGRVNTEAFF,TGTGCCAGTAGTTCGGGACGGGTGAACACTGAAGCTTTCTTT
TRBJ1-6,.,.,TRBV7-9,CASSQLAGNSPLHF,TGTGCCAGCAGCCAGCTAGCGGGGAATTCACCCCTCCACTTT
TRBJ1-4,.,TRBD1,TRBV11-2,CASSLVGQAGEKLFF,TGTGCCAGCAGCCTAGTGGGACAGGCAGGAGAAAAACTGTTTTTT
TRBJ2-3,.,.,TRBV7-3,CASSYGLSGADTQYF,TGTGCCAGCAGCTACGGACTATCCGGGGCCGATACGCAGTATTTT
TRBJ2-1,.,.,TRBV19,CASKAGLYHNEQFF,TGTGCTAGTAAGGCAGGGCTTTACCACAATGAGCAGTTCTTC
TRBJ1-3,many,.,TRBV5-1,CASSLGSSGNTIYF,TGTGCCAGCAGCCTAGGGAGCTCTGGAAACACCATATATTTT
TRBJ2-7,few,TRBD2,TRBV6-2/TRBV6-3,CASSYSGTSGTSYGDEQYF,TGTGCCAGCAGTTACTCAGGGACTAGCGGGACCTCGTATGGCGACGAGCAGTACTTC
TRBJ1-1,many,.,TRBV5-8,CASSAAPDMNTEAFF,TGTGCCAGCAGCGCAGCTCCAGACATGAACACTGAAGCTTTCTTT
TRBJ1-6,.,TRBD1,TRBV15,CATSRADRGPVSLHF,TGTGCCACCAGCAGGGCGGACAGGGGACCGGTATCCCTCCACTTT
TRBJ2-5,many,.,TRBV11-2,CASSWTQRWGETQYF,TGTGCCAGCAGCTGGACCCAGCGGTGGGGGGAGACCCAGTACTTC
TRBJ1-2,many,.,TRBV7-3,CASRSRTAGYGYTF,TGTGCCAGCAGGTCCCGGACGGCGGGCTATGGCTACACCTTC
TRBJ2-3,many,.,TRBV20-1,CTPADSTDTQYF,TGCACCCCAGCGGATAGCACAGATACGCAGTATTTT
TRBJ2-7,few,.,TRBV2,CASSDDTLYEQYF,TGTGCCAGCAGTGATGACACACTATACGAGCAGTACTTC
TRBJ1-6,few,.,TRBV14,CSSSQGGNSYNSPLHF,TGTTCCAGCAGCCAAGGAGGTAACTCCTATAATTCACCCCTCCACTTT
TRBJ1-5,.,TRBD1,TRBV9,CASSAGQGGDQPQHF,TGTGCCAGCAGCGCGGGACAGGGAGGGGATCAGCCCCAGCATTTT
TRBJ1-3,.,.,TRBV5-1,CASSLLGGSGNTIYF,TGCGCCAGCAGCTTGCTCGGGGGGTCTGGAAACACCATATATTTT
TRBJ2-1,many,.,TRBV2,CASRGYNEQFF,TGTGCCAGCAGGGGGTACAATGAGCAGTTCTTC
TRBJ2-5,.,.,TRBV6-1,CASRRDFQETQYF,TGTGCCAGCAGGCGGGATTTCCAAGAGACCCAGTACTTC
TRBJ2-2,many,.,TRBV2,CASSVAEITGELFF,TGTGCCAGCAGTGTAGCAGAGATTACCGGGGAGCTGTTTTTT
TRBJ1-5,many,.,TRBV12-3/TRBV12-4,CASTMDTNQPQHF,TGTGCCAGCACCATGGACACCAATCAGCCCCAGCATTTT
TRBJ2-7,many,TRBD2,TRBV20-1,CSAIAGTRTYEQYF,TGCAGTGCTATAGCCGGGACTAGAACCTACGAGCAGTACTTC
TRBJ1-2,few,.,TRBV3-1,CASSWIGAANYGYTF,TGTGCCAGCAGCTGGATCGGAGCGGCTAACTATGGCTACACCTTC
TRBJ1-2,many,.,TRBV5-8,CASSRDTPGYGYTF,TGTGCCAGCAGCCGAGACACCCCGGGCTATGGCTACACCTTC
TRBJ2-2,.,TRBD2,TRBV7-3,CASSILAGGSGELFF,TGTGCCAGCAGCATCCTAGCGGGGGGATCCGGGGAGCTGTTTTTT
TRBJ1-1,.,.,TRBV29-1,CSVGGGLGKNTEAFF,TGCAGCGTTGGAGGAGGACTCGGAAAGAACACTGAAGCTTTCTTT
TRBJ2-6,.,.,TRBV19,CASSGIGANVLTF,TGTGCCAGTAGTGGGATTGGGGCCAACGTCCTGACTTTC